This T cell receptor beta chain was recovered during a study of blood T cell repertoires in COVID-19. Overall study context: Both acute and convalescent COVID-19 samples were obtained from the United States, Italy and Spain.

Original handling: Quantification of nucleated cells was approximated via reference gene primer amplification. Sequencing used immunoSEQ multiplex PCR; TCRdb keeps in-frame clones, though not all of them. For V, J and clone size, that table is used; D and trimming come from the DNA. The sample carries 100,000 to 150,000 clones, just under 80% recorded once. Sequencing was done on a sample of peripheral blood. The receptor comes from a human donor in a cohort sampled during active COVID-19.

CDR3 sequence reads: CSAQRGGPLHF. CDR3 nucleotides: TGCAGTGCGCAACGGGGGGGACCCCTCCACTTT. This chain connects TRBV20-1 to TRBJ1-6; TRBD1 is a possible D gene (5 bases). The V end was cut by 6 bases, the J end by 12 bases, with 12 bases between. From germline, CDR1 is DFQATT and CDR2 SNEGSKA (reference sequence). The CDR3 is 11 residues long.